What follows are 7 T cell receptor beta chains derived from one specimen sequenced in a study of blood T cell repertoires in COVID-19. Sequenced by immunoSEQ multiplex PCR; TCRdb stores in-frame clones only, minus some. This table has 160,000 or so clones, 80% to 90% appearing once. Sequencing was performed on peripheral blood. Every receptor here comes from a man aged 40-55 years with acute or convalescent COVID-19.

The chain has TRBV9 and TRBJ1-4; 8 bases agree with TRBD1. The J segment lost 4 bases and the V segment lost 4 bases, leaving 9 bases of the junction unmatched. The CDR3 totals 16 residues. Looked up from germline, CDR1 is SGDLS and CDR2 is YYNGEE. The CDR3 is CASSPLSTGDNEKLFF. The CDR3 region has the DNA TGTGCCAGCAGCCCATTATCGACAGGGGATAATGAAAAACTGTTTTTT.

The CDR3 protein is CASSNEGGTGSSYGYTF. The CDR3 coding sequence is TGTGCCAGTAGCAACGAGGGTGGGACAGGGAGCAGCTATGGCTACACCTTC. This rearrangement joins TRBV19 to TRBJ1-2, with 9 bases lining up with TRBD1. The CDR3 is 17 amino acids. Germline CDR1 LNHDA, CDR2 SQIVND (reference sequence). Losses at the gene ends were 6 bases for V and 4 bases for J; bases not matched to a gene: 15.

The genes are TRBV7-6 and TRBJ2-2; 7 bases align to TRBD1. The CDR3 is 15 amino acids. Germline lookup yields CDR1 SGHVS and CDR2 FNYEAQ. Trimming took 6 bases from V and 5 from J; bases not matched to a gene: 9. The chain's CDR3 is CASSSQGMRTGELFF. As DNA, the CDR3 is TGTGCCAGCAGTTCACAGGGGATGCGGACCGGGGAGCTGTTTTTT.

CDR3 in DNA: TGTGCCAGCAGGCTCGACAGGGGCTCGAACACTGAAGCTTTCTTT. This sequence encodes CASRLDRGSNTEAFF. The chain employs TRBV7-2 and TRBJ1-1, with 8 bases lining up with TRBD1. The V gene's germline CDR1 is SGHTA and CDR2 FQGNSA. The CDR3 loop spans 15 amino acids. V trimming: 6 bases; J trimming: 1 base; junction bases outside the gene matches: 7.

The gene calls are TRBV11-3 and TRBJ2-7; 10 bases are shared with TRBD1. The V segment lost 4 bases and the J segment 3 bases; nucleotides outside the gene matches: 3. Germline lookup yields CDR1 SGHNT and CDR2 YENEEA. The CDR3 loop spans 14 amino acids. The CDR3: CASSYRTGGYEQYF. Here the CDR3 DNA reads TGTGCCAGCAGCTACCGGACAGGGGGCTACGAGCAGTACTTC.

This clone occurred a few times. CDR3 in DNA: TGTGCCAGCAGTTACCTCGACAGGGAGGCCCAGCCCCAGCATTTT. Translated, it gives CASSYLDREAQPQHF. The gene calls are TRBV6-2 or TRBV6-3 and TRBJ1-5; 7 nucleotides align to TRBD1. V was clipped by 2 bases and J by 7 bases; unmatched bases: 8. CDR3 length: 15 residues. CDR1 and CDR2 from the germline V gene are MNHEY and SVGEGT.

The chain uses TRBV6-2 or TRBV6-3 and TRBJ2-7; 7 nucleotides align to TRBD2. After removal of 1 base from V and 12 bases from J, the junction contained 3 bases not matched to a gene. This CDR3 contains 11 residues. CDR1 and CDR2 from the germline V gene are MNHEY and SVGEGT. Here the CDR3 reads CASSYLGRGYF. The DNA for the CDR3 is TGTGCCAGCAGTTACTTAGGGAGGGGGTACTTC.